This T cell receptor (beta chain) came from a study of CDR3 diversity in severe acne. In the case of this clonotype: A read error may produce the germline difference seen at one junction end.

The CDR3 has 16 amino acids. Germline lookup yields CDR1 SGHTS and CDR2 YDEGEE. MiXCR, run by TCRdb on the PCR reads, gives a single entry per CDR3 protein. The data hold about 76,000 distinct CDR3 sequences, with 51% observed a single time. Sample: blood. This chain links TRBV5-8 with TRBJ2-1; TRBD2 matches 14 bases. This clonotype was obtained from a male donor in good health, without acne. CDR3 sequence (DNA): TGCGCCAGCAGCTACGGGACTAGCGGGGGAATGAATGAGCAGTTCTTC. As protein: CASSYGTSGGMNEQFF.